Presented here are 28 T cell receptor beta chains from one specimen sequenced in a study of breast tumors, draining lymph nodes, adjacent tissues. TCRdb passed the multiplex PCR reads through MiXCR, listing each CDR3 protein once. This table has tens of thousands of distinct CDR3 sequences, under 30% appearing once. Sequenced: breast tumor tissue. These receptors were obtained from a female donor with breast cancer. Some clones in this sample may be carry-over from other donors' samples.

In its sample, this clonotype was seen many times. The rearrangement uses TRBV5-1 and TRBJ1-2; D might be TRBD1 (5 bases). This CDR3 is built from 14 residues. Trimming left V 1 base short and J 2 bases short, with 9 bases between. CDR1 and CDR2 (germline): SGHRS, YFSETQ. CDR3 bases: TGCGCCAGCAGCTTGTCCGGACAAAACTATGGCTACACCTTC. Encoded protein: CASSLSGQNYGYTF.

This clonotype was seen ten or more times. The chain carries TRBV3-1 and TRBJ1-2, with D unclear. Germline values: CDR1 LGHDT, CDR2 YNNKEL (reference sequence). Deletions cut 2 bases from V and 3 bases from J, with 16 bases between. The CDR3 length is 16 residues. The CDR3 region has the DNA TGTGCCAGCAGCCAAACCTACATGTCTACTGACTATGGCTACACCTTC. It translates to CASSQTYMSTDYGYTF.

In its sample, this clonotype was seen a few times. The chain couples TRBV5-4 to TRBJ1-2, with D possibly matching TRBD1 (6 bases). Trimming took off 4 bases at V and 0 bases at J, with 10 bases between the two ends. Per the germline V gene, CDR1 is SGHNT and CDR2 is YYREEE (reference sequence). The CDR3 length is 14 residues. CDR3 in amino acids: CASSPRQANYGYTF. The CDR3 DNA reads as TGTGCCAGCAGCCCGAGACAGGCTAACTATGGCTACACCTTC.

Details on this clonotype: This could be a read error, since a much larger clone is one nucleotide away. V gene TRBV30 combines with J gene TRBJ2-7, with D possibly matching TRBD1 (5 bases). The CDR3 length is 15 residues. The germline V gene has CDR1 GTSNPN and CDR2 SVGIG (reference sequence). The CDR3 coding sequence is TGTGCCCGGAGTGTAATGGCAGGGATAACCTACGAGCAGTACTTC. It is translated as CARSVMAGITYEQYF. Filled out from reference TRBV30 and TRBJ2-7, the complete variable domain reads SQTIHQWPATLVQPVGSPLSLECTVEGTSNPNLYWYRQAAGRGLQLLFYSVGIGQISSEVPQNLSASRPQDRQFILSSKKLLLSDSGFYLCARSVMAGITYEQYFGPGTRLTVT.

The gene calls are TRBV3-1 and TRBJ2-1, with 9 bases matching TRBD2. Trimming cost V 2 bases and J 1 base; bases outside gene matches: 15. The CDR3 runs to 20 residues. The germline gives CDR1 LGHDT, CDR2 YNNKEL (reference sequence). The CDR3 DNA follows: TGTGCCAGCAGCCAACAGACCACATTACTAGCGGGTCATTCCTACAATGAGCAGTTCTTC. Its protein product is CASSQQTTLLAGHSYNEQFF.

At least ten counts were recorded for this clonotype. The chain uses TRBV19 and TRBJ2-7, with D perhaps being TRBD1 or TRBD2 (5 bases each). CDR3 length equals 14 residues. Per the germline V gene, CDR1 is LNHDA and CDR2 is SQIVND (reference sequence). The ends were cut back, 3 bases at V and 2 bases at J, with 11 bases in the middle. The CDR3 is CASSINRGAYEQYF. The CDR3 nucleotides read TGTGCCAGTAGTATTAATCGGGGCGCCTACGAGCAGTACTTC.

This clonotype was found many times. The CDR3 is CASSQDRTGVGEQYF. DNA of the CDR3: TGCGCCAGCAGCCAAGATCGGACAGGGGTTGGGGAGCAGTACTTC. The V call is TRBV4-1, the J call TRBJ2-7; 9 bases agree with TRBD1. J was trimmed by 7 bases and V by 0 bases; bases with no gene match: 7. Germline lookup yields CDR1 MGHRA and CDR2 YSYEKL. The CDR3 length is 15 residues.

The CDR3 loop is CASKKGDYKDTEAFF. The CDR3 DNA follows: TGTGCCAGCAAAAAAGGGGATTATAAGGACACTGAAGCTTTCTTT. The chain recombines TRBV12-3 or TRBV12-4 with TRBJ1-1, with D maybe TRBD1 (5 bases). There are 15 residues in the CDR3. Trimming took 7 bases from V and 3 from J, leaving 18 bases between them.

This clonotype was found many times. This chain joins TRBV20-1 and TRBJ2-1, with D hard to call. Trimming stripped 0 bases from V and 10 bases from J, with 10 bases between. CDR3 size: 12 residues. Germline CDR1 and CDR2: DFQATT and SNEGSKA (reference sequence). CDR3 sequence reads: CSARDPVAEQFF. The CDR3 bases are TGCAGTGCTAGAGATCCGGTGGCCGAGCAGTTCTTC.

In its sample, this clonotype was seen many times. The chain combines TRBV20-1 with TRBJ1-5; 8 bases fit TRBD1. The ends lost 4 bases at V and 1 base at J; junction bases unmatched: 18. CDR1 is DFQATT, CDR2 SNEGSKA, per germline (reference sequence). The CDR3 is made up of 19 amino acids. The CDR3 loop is CSATPRGRTYLGSNQPQHF. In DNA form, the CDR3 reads TGCAGTGCTACACCCAGGGGGCGGACATACCTGGGAAGCAATCAGCCCCAGCATTTT.

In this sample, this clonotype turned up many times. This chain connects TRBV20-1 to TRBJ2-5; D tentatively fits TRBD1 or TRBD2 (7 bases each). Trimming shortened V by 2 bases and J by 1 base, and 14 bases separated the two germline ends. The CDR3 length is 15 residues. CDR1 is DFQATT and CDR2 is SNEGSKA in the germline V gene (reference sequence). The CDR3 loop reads CSARSGDSIQETQYF. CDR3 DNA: TGCAGTGCTAGAAGCGGGGACAGCATCCAAGAGACCCAGTACTTC.

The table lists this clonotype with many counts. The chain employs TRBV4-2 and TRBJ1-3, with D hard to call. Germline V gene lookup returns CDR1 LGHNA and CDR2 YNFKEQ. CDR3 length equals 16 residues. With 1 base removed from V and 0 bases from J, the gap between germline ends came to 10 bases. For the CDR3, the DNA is TGTGCCAGCAGCCAAGCGGTGGGTAACTCTGGAAACACCATATATTTT. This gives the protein CASSQAVGNSGNTIYF.

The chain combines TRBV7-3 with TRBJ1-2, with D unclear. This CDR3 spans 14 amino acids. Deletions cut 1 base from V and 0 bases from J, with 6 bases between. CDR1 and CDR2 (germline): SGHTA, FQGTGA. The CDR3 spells CASSLSPPNYGYTF. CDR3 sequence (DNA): TGTGCCAGCAGCTTAAGCCCACCTAACTATGGCTACACCTTC.

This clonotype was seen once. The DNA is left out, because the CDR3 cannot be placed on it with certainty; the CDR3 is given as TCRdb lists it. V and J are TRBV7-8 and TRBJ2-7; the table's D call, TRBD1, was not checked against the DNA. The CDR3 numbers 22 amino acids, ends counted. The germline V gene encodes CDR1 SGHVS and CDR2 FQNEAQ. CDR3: CASSFYICSAGGQGAGSYEQYF.

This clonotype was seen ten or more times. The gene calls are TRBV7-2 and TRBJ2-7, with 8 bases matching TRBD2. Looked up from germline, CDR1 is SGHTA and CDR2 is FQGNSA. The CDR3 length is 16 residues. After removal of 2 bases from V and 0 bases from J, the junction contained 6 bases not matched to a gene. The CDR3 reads CASSLYGGRSSYEQYF. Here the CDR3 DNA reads TGTGCCAGCAGCTTATACGGCGGGAGGTCCTCCTACGAGCAGTACTTC.

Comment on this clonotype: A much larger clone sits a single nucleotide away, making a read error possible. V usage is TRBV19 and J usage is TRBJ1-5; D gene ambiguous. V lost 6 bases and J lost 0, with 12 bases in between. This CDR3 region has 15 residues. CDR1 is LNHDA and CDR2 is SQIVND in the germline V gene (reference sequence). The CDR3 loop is CASRPGRGSNQPQHF. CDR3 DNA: TGTGCCAGTAGGCCGGGCAGAGGTAGCAATCAGCCCCAGCATTTT.

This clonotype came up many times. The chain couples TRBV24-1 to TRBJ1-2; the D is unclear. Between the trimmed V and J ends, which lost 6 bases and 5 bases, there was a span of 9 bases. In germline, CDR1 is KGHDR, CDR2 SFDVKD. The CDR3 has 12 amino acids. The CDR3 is CATSIGDYGYTF. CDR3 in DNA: TGTGCCACCAGTATCGGGGATTATGGCTACACCTTC.

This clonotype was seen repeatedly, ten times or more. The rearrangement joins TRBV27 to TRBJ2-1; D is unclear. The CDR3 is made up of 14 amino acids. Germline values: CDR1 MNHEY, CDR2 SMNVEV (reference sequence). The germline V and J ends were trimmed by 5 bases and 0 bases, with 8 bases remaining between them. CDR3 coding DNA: TGTGCCAGCAGTGGGGTGAGCTCCTACAATGAGCAGTTCTTC. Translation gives CASSGVSSYNEQFF.

The CDR3 DNA sequence: TGTGCCAGCAGCTTCCAGGGAGGAAATGAGCAGTTCTTC. Translating gives CASSFQGGNEQFF. The V and J genes are TRBV5-5 and TRBJ2-1, with a tentative D call TRBD2 (6 bases). The germline V and J ends were trimmed by 2 bases and 7 bases, with 10 bases remaining between them. This CDR3 has 13 residues. The germline CDR1 and CDR2 sequences are SGHKS and YYEKEE (reference sequence).

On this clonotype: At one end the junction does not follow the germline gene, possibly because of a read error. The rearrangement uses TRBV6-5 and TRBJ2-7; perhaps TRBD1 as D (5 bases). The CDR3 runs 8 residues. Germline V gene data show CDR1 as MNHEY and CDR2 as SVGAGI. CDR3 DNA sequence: TGTGCCAGCAGAATCAGGGTCTTC. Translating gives CASRIRVF.

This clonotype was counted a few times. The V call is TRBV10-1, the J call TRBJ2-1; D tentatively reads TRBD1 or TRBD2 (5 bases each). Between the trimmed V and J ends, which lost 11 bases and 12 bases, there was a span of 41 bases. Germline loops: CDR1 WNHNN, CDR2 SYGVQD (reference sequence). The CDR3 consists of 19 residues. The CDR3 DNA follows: TGCGCCCTACCCCCCCCCCGACCCGGTAAGGGGCTAGCCTTCGATGGGCAGTTCTTC. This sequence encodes CALPPPRPGKGLAFDGQFF.

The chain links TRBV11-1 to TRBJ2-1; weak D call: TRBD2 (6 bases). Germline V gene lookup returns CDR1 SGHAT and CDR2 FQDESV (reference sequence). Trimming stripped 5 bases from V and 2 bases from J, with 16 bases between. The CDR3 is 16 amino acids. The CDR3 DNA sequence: TGTGCCAGCAGCCCTAGGCGGGATGACGCCTACAATGAGCAGTTCTTC. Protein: CASSPRRDDAYNEQFF.

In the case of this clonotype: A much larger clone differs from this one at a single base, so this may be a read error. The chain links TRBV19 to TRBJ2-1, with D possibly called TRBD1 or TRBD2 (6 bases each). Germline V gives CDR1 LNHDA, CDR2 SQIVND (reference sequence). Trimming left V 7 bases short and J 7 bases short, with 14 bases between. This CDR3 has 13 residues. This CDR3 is CASTVGGWNEQFF. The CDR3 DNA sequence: TGTGCCAGTACGGTGGGGGGCTGGAATGAGCAGTTCTTC.

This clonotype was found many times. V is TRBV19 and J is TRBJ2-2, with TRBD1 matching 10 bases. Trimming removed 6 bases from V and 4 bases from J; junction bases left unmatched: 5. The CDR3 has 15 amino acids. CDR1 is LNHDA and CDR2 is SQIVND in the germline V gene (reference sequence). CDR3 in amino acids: CASSRQGALTGELFF. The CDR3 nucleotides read TGTGCCAGTAGCAGACAGGGGGCGCTCACCGGGGAGCTGTTTTTT.

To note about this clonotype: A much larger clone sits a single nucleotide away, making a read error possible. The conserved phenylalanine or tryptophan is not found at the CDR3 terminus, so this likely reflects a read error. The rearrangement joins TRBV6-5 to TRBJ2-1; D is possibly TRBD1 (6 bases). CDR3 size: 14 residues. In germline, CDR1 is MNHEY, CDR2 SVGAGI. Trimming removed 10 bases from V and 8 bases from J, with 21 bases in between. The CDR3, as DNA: TGTGCCACCAGGGGCGAGGGGCTGACGGATGAGCAGTTCTCC. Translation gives CATRGEGLTDEQFS.

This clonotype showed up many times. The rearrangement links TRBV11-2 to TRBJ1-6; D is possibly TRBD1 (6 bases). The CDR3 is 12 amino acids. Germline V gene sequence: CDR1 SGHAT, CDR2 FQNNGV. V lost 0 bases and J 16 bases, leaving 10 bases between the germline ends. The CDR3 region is CASSLDGQLLHF. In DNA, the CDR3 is TGTGCCAGCAGCTTAGATGGACAGTTACTCCACTTT.

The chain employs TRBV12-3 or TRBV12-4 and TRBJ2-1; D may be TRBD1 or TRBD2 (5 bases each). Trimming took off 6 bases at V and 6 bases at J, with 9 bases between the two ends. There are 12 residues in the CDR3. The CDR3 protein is CASRGPSNEQFF. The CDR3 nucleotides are TGTGCCAGCAGGGGACCTAGCAATGAGCAGTTCTTC.

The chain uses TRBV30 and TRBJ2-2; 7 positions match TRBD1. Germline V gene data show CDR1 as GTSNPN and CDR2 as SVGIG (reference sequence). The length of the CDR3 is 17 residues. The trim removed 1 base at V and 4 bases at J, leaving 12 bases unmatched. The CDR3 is CAWSDLATGWTTGELFF. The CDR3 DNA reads TGTGCCTGGAGTGATCTCGCGACAGGGTGGACCACCGGGGAGCTGTTTTTT. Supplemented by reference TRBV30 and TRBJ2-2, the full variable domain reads SQTIHQWPATLVQPVGSPLSLECTVEGTSNPNLYWYRQAAGRGLQLLFYSVGIGQISSEVPQNLSASRPQDRQFILSSKKLLLSDSGFYLCAWSDLATGWTTGELFFGEGSRLTVL.